This record covers a single T cell receptor (beta chain). Its antigen is as yet unknown. Measured with immunoSEQ multiplex PCR; TCRdb has only the in-frame clones, and not every one. The table records roughly 2.2 million clones, 85% to 95% of them present only once. The sample originates from a study of shared clonotypes between healthy human individuals. About the research overall: In total, the donors were a couple of women and a few men aged 18 to 49. Every donor yielded three CD4 naive, three CD4 memory, two CD8 naive and one CD8 memory plate. The study, taken as a whole, reports: Rarefaction curves obtained for sorted subsets showed sequencing incomplete despite large depth.

CDR1 and CDR2 from the germline V gene are MGHRA and YSYEKL. The CDR3 sequence is 15 residues long. Trimming shortened V by 0 bases and J by 6 bases, and 14 bases separated the two germline ends. Sequencing was carried out using naive CD4+ T cells from PBMCs. Specified subset: CD45RA+ positively selected. The TCR originated in a man aged 18 to 29 in good health. Some clones in this sample may be carry-over from other donors' samples. V and J are TRBV4-1 and TRBJ2-5, with a tentative D call TRBD1 (6 bases). In DNA form, the CDR3 reads TGCGCCAGCAGCCAAGATGGAACAGGGCGCAAGACCCAGTACTTC. Translation: CASSQDGTGRKTQYF.